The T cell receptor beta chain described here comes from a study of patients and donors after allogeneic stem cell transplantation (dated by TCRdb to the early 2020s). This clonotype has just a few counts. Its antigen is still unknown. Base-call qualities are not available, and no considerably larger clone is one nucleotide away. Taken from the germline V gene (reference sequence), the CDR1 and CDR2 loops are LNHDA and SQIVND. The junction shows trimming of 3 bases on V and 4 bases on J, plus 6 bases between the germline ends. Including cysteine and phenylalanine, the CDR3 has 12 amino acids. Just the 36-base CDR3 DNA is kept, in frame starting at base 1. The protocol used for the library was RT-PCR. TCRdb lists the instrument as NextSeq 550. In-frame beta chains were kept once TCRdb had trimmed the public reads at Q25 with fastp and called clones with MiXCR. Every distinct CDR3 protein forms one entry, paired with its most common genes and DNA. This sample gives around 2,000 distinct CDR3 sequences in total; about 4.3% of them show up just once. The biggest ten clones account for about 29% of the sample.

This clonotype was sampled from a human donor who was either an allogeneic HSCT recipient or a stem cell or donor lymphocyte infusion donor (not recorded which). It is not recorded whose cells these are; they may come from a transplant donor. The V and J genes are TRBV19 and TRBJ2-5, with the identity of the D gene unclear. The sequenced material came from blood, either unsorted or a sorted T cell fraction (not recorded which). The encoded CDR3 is CASSMTSETQYF. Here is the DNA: TGTGCCAGTAGTATGACCTCAGAGACCCAGTACTTC.